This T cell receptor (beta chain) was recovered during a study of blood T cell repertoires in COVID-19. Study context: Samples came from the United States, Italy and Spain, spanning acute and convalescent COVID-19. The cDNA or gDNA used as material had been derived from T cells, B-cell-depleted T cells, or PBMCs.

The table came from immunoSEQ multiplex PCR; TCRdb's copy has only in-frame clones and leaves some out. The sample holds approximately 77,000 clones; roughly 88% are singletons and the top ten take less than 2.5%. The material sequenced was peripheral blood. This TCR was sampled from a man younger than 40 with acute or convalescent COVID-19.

CDR3 nucleotide sequence: TGTGCCAGCAGTTTATACGGGGGGATGAGGGGGACCCAGTACTTC. This gives the protein CASSLYGGMRGTQYF. The J gene is TRBJ2-5, the V gene TRBV27, with 7 bases fitting TRBD2. The CDR3 is made up of 15 amino acids. Trimming removed 1 base from V and 7 bases from J; junction bases left unmatched: 9. CDR1 and CDR2 from the germline V gene are MNHEY and SMNVEV (reference sequence).